Below, 3 T cell receptor beta chains from the same sample are listed, as sequenced in a study of blood T cell repertoires in COVID-19. Libraries were prepared by immunoSEQ multiplex PCR; TCRdb keeps only in-frame clonotypes and omits some of them. This sample has about 250,000 clones, with around 88% found just once. The sequenced sample consisted of peripheral blood. The receptor source for this set is a woman of 80 years or more with COVID-19, enrolled during active disease.

This clone showed up just a few times. The V call is TRBV28, the J call TRBJ1-2; TRBD1 matches at 10 bases. J lost 7 bases, V lost 3 bases, and 5 bases had no gene match. In germline, CDR1 is MDHEN, CDR2 SYDVKM. The CDR3 length is 14 residues. The CDR3 loop is CASSFRDRGFGYTF. The CDR3 DNA sequence: TGTGCCAGCAGTTTCCGGGACAGGGGTTTTGGCTACACCTTC.

The V call is TRBV6-5, the J call TRBJ2-7, with 12 bases fitting TRBD1. The V gene's germline CDR1 is MNHEY and CDR2 SVGAGI. CDR3 length: 15 residues. J gave up 9 bases and V 5 bases, and 11 bases lay outside the gene matches. CDR3 loop: CASSPAGTGGAMQYF. The CDR3 nucleotides are TGTGCCAGCAGTCCCGCCGGGACAGGGGGCGCCATGCAGTACTTC.

The chain has TRBV18 and TRBJ1-2; D not resolved. The CDR3 consists of 14 residues. The V gene lost 3 bases and the J gene lost 2 bases, with 10 bases spanning the gap. The germline CDR1 and CDR2 sequences are KGHSH and LQKENI. Here the CDR3 reads CASSPAENNYGYTF. DNA of the CDR3: TGTGCCAGCTCACCCGCCGAGAACAACTATGGCTACACCTTC.